This entry describes one T cell receptor (beta chain). The antigen is undetermined. A far larger clone is a single base away, which makes a read error likely. In germline, CDR1 is SGHNT, CDR2 YENEEA. The CDR3 contains 11 residues. Deletions cut 7 bases from V and 2 bases from J, with 4 bases between. As for time point: newly diagnosed GD, antithyroid drugs for less than 3 months. The TCR library used RNA extracted from PBMCs. The source of the sample is a study of regulatory T cells in long-lasting Graves disease. HTBI primers from iRepertoire and Arm-PCR of CDR3 regions yielded the TCR beta libraries. A single record per CDR3 protein comes from TCRdb applying MiXCR to the multiplex PCR reads. In the table there are about 420,000 distinct CDR3 sequences, about 15% of which are singletons. Points from the study as a whole: No thyroid tissue was studied; the work used peripheral blood only.

The data also belong to a second study, concerning T cells in Graves' hyperthyroidism and ophthalmopathy.

This TCR came from a woman aged 18-29 years with Graves disease. The sample was peripheral blood mononuclear cells (PBMCs), taken at new diagnosis, from a patient treated with antithyroid drugs. The V call is TRBV11-3, the J call TRBJ2-3; D is undetermined. The CDR3 region has the DNA TGTGCCAGCAACTTCACAGATACGCAGTATTTT. It is translated as CASNFTDTQYF.